A single sample is the source of the 10 T cell receptor beta chains below, sequenced in a study of metastatic and nonmetastatic thyroid tumors. TCRdb reprocessed the PCR reads via MiXCR. The sample contains 40,000 to 55,000 clones, more than 15% of which appear only once. No patient received treatment before thyroid surgery. The sample consisted of blood. The receptors come from a female donor with papillary thyroid cancer or a benign thyroid nodule (not recorded which). Some clones in this sample may be carry-over from other donors' samples.

The rearrangement links TRBV12-3 or TRBV12-4 to TRBJ2-5; 12 positions agree with TRBD2. The CDR3 has 15 amino acids. V lost 7 bases to trimming and J lost 4 bases; unmatched junction nucleotides: 7. The CDR3 coding sequence is TGTGCCAGCAACATTGGGGGACTAGCGGGAGAGACCCAGTACTTC. Protein sequence: CASNIGGLAGETQYF.

This clone came up many times. The rearrangement joins TRBV5-4 to TRBJ2-3; D possibly corresponds to TRBD2 (5 bases). This CDR3 is built from 13 residues. Deletions cut 3 bases from V and 8 bases from J, with 13 bases between. Germline-derived CDR1 and CDR2 are SGHNT and YYREEE (reference sequence). CDR3 in DNA: TGTGCCAGCAGCTCGCAGCGGAAACGTACGCAGTATTTT. It codes for CASSSQRKRTQYF. Full variable domain (remainder filled in from reference TRBV5-4 and TRBJ2-3): ETGVTQSPTHLIKTRGQQVTLRCSSQSGHNTVSWYQQALGQGPQFIFQYYREEENGRGNFPPRFSGLQFPNYSSELNVNALELDDSALYLCASSSQRKRTQYFGPGTRLTVL.

This chain's CDR3 is CASSEAGGGQETQYF. The DNA for the CDR3 is TGTGCCAGCAGTGAAGCCGGGGGAGGGCAAGAGACCCAGTACTTC. The chain is built from TRBV6-1 and TRBJ2-5, with 7 bases lining up with TRBD2. The V gene end was trimmed by 0 bases and the J gene end by 2 bases; junction bases not matched to a gene: 3. CDR3 length: 15 residues. CDR1 and CDR2 from the germline V gene are MNHNS and SASEGT.

This clone was recorded at least ten times. This chain joins TRBV24-1 and TRBJ2-6, with 8 bases identical to TRBD1. After removal of 6 bases from V and 4 bases from J, the junction contained 7 bases not matched to a gene. Germline V lookup: CDR1 KGHDR, CDR2 SFDVKD. The CDR3 extends over 16 amino acids. The CDR3 protein is CATSTRTGPGANVLTF. As DNA, the CDR3 is TGTGCCACCAGTACTAGGACAGGGCCGGGGGCCAACGTCCTGACTTTC.

For this clone: Mismatch with germline at one junction end may stem from a read error. The V gene is TRBV12-3 or TRBV12-4, the J gene TRBJ1-2; D gene ambiguous. The CDR3 extends over 15 amino acids. The CDR3 coding sequence is TGTGCCATCAGTCCCGGGCAGTTTAAAGACTATGGCTACACCTTC. As protein: CAISPGQFKDYGYTF.

At least ten counts were recorded for this clone. The rearrangement uses TRBV19 and TRBJ2-5; TRBD1 matches at 8 bases. The junction had 10 bases not matched to a gene; V was cut back by 3 bases and J by 4 bases. This CDR3 has 16 amino acids. Per the germline V gene, CDR1 is LNHDA and CDR2 is SQIVND (reference sequence). The CDR3 region has the DNA TGTGCCAGTAGTATTGGGACAGGTGGGATTGGAGAGACCCAGTACTTC. As protein: CASSIGTGGIGETQYF.

This clone was seen at least ten times. The chain uses TRBV15 and TRBJ2-1; TRBD2 matches 11 bases. Trimming took 7 bases from V and 4 from J; bases not matched to a gene: 6. Germline V gene data show CDR1 as LNHNV and CDR2 as YYDKDF (reference sequence). CDR3 size: 15 residues. CDR3 amino acids: CATTRRTSGYNEQFF. The CDR3 coding sequence is TGTGCCACCACCCGTAGGACTAGCGGGTACAATGAGCAGTTCTTC.

Details on this clone: A much bigger clone sits one base away, suggesting this may be a read error. V is TRBV10-2 and J is TRBJ1-2, with D possibly TRBD1 on 5 matching bases. The CDR3 spans 13 residues. Germline V gene data show CDR1 as WSHSY and CDR2 as SAAADI. The CDR3 here is CSSRDGANYGYTF. DNA for the CDR3: TGCTCCAGCCGGGACGGTGCTAACTATGGCTACACCTTC.

This clone was counted at least ten times. The genes are TRBV6-2 or TRBV6-3 and TRBJ2-3; 14 positions agree with TRBD2. V gave up 4 bases and J gave up 6 bases; unmatched junction bases: 3. From germline, CDR1 is MNHEY and CDR2 SVGEGT. The CDR3 runs to 15 residues. CDR3 residues: CASSLGTSGSDTQYF. The CDR3 nucleotides read TGTGCCAGCAGTTTAGGGACTAGCGGGAGTGATACGCAGTATTTT.

The sample holds many counts of this clone. The V and J genes are TRBV28 and TRBJ1-4; TRBD1 might be the D (6 bases). The germline gives CDR1 MDHEN, CDR2 SYDVKM. Trimming shortened V by 6 bases and J by 5 bases, and 19 bases separated the two germline ends. CDR3 length equals 16 residues. The CDR3 protein is CASSRIQQGVNEKLFF. CDR3 sequence (DNA): TGTGCCAGCAGCCGTATCCAACAGGGAGTAAATGAAAAACTGTTTTTT. Looking up the rest from reference TRBV28 and TRBJ1-4 gives the full variable domain: DVKVTQSSRYLVKRTGEKVFLECVQDMDHENMFWYRQDPGLGLRLIYFSYDVKMKEKGDIPEGYSVSREKKERFSLILESASTNQTSMYLCASSRIQQGVNEKLFFGSGTQLSVL.